This T cell receptor beta chain was recorded in a study of shared clonotypes between healthy human individuals (dated by TCRdb to the early 2020s). In terms of the full investigation: Three men and a couple of women, aged 18 to 49 years, made up the cohort. Different laboratories and diverse techniques were used to prepare libraries and sequence TCR repertoires, to increase sequencing depth and limit assay-specific biases. The study deeply sequenced blood TCR repertoires of five healthy adults to estimate repertoire size and the extent of clonotype sharing between individuals. Leukapheresis yielded between about 0.94 and 9.5 billion PBMCs per donor. For each donor, CD4 naive and CD4 memory were each run on three plates, CD8 naive on two plates, and CD8 memory on one plate.

Concerning this clone: Which antigen it targets is not known. Base qualities are missing; no much larger clone stands one base away.

TCR CDR3 regions were amplified from genomic DNA by multiplex PCR using the deep immunoSEQ assay. Extracted genomic DNA from each cell subset was spread evenly across all wells of several immunoSEQ 96-well plates, with each plate serving as a replicate. For sorted subsets, approximately 0.2 ug of genomic DNA, equivalent to 25,000 to 30,000 T cell genomes, went into each replicate PCR. Purified libraries were quantified with a Qubit 3.0 fluorometer, sized on a Bioanalyzer 2100, and re-quantified with the KAPA Library Quantification kit. A separate single-read 150-cycle Illumina NextSeq 550 flow cell was used to sequence each immunoSEQ 96-well plate. The original methods were these. Because the immunoSEQ output included only junctional sequences and no quality scores, the filtering could not be the same as the filtering used for full-length reads. To assign V/J genes and CDR3, sequences were annotated using PyIR, a Python wrapper for IgBLAST v1.9, with IMGT germline references. Reads with weak V/J assignments (E-value above 1e-6), missing CDR3, stop codons, out-of-frame junctions, or ambiguous translated residues were removed. V3J clonotypes were defined by identical inferred V gene, J gene, and CDR3 amino acid sequence. The percentage overlap between two repertoires was calculated by dividing the number of shared unique clonotypes by the size of the smaller repertoire. Repertoire richness was assessed with RTK rarefaction, the Chao1 estimator, and Recon v2.1 estimates of unobserved clonotypes. Generation probabilities for all TCRbeta clonotypes obtained by the gDNA method from a handful of donors were computed using OLGA. TCRdb obtained this table from immuneACCESS and retained in-frame rearrangements with V and J assigned. These tables miss some clones; where compared with another copy, unresolved V genes account for less than half of the shortfall, and the remainder is unexplained. D and trimming were read from the DNA, whereas the V and J calls and clone size are those reported in that table. In this sample the table shows about 1.1 million clones, roughly 74% of which occur a single time. Jointly, the top ten make up 0.5% to 0.65% of the sample.

Overall study results and their limits: Estimated clonotype richness was generally larger for naive than for memory subsets. Because the study included only a small number of donors, the genetic and exposure-history diversity represented was limited. Based on pairwise subsampling, the degree of clonotype sharing among donors was expected to be affected by sequencing depth. Higher generation probabilities were observed for clonotypes shared by all four sorted-subset donors than for non-shared clonotypes. Across a few donors, 5% to 6% of naive CD4, more than 3% of naive CD8, about 2.3% of memory CD4, and 0.3% to 0.45% of memory CD8 clonotypes were shared. Sampling was restricted to blood, and TCR repertoires in tissues likely differ from the TCR repertoires found in blood. Rarefaction of sorted-subset datasets indicated incomplete sequencing despite the large sequencing depth.

The donors were healthy, HIV-negative adults with no recently reported acute infections or vaccinations. Only Caucasian adults living in Nashville, Tennessee, USA were represented among the donors. CD4+ T cells were enriched by magnetic negative selection, after which naive cells were positively selected on CD45RA and the negative fraction was taken as the memory subset. Blood was obtained by leukapheresis, after which PBMCs were separated by Ficoll-Histopaque density gradient centrifugation and cryopreserved in liquid nitrogen vapor phase. Analytical flow cytometry was used to check the purity and quantity of each magnetically sorted T cell population. Genomic DNA was isolated from each sorted fraction and quantified by UV absorbance on a Nanodrop 2000c. The source of this sequence is a man aged 18 to 29 in good health. Some clones in this sample may be carry-over from other donors' samples. Sequenced sample: memory CD4+ T cells from PBMCs. The sample's cell subset or site label is to be understood as: CD45RA-negative fraction.

The CDR3 region reads CASSLNSWAHYGYTF. The DNA is as follows: TGTGCCAGCAGTTTAAATTCCTGGGCCCACTATGGCTACACCTTC. The chain couples TRBV27 to TRBJ1-2, with the D gene call left open. V loses 2 bases of germline sequence and J loses 3 bases, and the interval between the two ends is 13 bases. The CDR3 covers 15 residues, taking in both the cysteine and the phenylalanine. Of the read, only the CDR3 DNA is kept; its 45 bases are in frame from base 1. CDR1 and CDR2, looked up from the germline V gene (reference sequence), are MNHEY and SMNVEV.